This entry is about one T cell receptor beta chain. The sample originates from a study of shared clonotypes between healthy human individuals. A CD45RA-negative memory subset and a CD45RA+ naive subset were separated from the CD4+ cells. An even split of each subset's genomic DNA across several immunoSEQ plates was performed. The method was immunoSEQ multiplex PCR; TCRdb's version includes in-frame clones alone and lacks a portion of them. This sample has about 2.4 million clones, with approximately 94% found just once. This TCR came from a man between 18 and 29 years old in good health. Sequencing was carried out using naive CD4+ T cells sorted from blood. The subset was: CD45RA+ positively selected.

The CDR3 DNA sequence: TGTGCCAGCAGTGCGCAGGGGGACGGGGGAAAACTGTTTTTT. It codes for CASSAQGDGGKLFF. The chain combines TRBV2 with TRBJ1-4; 7 bases line up with TRBD1. The CDR3 covers 14 residues. The ends lost 4 bases at V and 10 bases at J; junction bases unmatched: 9. The germline V gene has CDR1 SNHLY and CDR2 FYNNEI.